The 17 T cell receptor beta chains in this list originate from one sample, sequenced in a study of OX40 agonist ivuxolimab in advanced cancers. The data were produced by immunoSEQ multiplex PCR, yet TCRdb's version contains in-frame clones alone and is incomplete. Of around 60,000 clones listed, 87% were seen once; the top ten hold around 16%. Material: CD4+ or CD8+ T cells sorted from blood, obtained in a trial of the OX40 agonist ivuxolimab. The receptors come from an adult with an advanced solid tumor such as melanoma, head and neck, liver or kidney cancer.

The V call is TRBV28, the J call TRBJ2-7, with TRBD2 matching 8 bases. Losses at the gene ends were 8 bases for V and 5 bases for J; bases not matched to a gene: 17. The CDR3 contains 16 residues. The germline CDR1 and CDR2 sequences are MDHEN and SYDVKM. CDR3 amino acids: CASLPGGARVNHEQYF. DNA of the CDR3: TGTGCCAGCCTCCCCGGGGGGGCGCGGGTTAACCACGAGCAGTACTTC.

This chain joins TRBV28 and TRBJ2-4; D unresolved. Germline loops: CDR1 MDHEN, CDR2 SYDVKM. The length of the CDR3 is 17 residues. V was shortened by 6 bases and J by 0 bases, with 18 bases between the two germline ends. Here the CDR3 reads CASSAMGRMLAKNIQYF. The CDR3 nucleotides read TGTGCCAGCAGCGCTATGGGCAGAATGCTAGCCAAAAACATTCAGTACTTC. Full variable domain (rest looked up from reference TRBV28 and TRBJ2-4): DVKVTQSSRYLVKRTGEKVFLECVQDMDHENMFWYRQDPGLGLRLIYFSYDVKMKEKGDIPEGYSVSREKKERFSLILESASTNQTSMYLCASSAMGRMLAKNIQYFGAGTRLSVL.

The CDR3 nucleotides are TGTGCCAGCAGCTTAGTACCGCGATTGAACACTGAAGCTTTCTTT. It yields the protein CASSLVPRLNTEAFF. The J gene is TRBJ1-1, the V gene TRBV7-8; unclear D gene. The CDR3 is made up of 15 amino acids. CDR1 and CDR2 from the germline V gene are SGHVS and FQNEAQ. V was shortened by 1 base and J by 0 bases, with 9 bases between the two germline ends.

On this clone: This CDR3 fails to terminate in the conserved phenylalanine or tryptophan, so it likely reflects a read error. It is unclear where the CDR3 begins or ends on the DNA, so no DNA is shown, and the CDR3 is as TCRdb lists it. The chain is built from TRBV7-3 and TRBJ1-6. CDR1 and CDR2 from the germline V gene are SGHTA and FQGTGA. The CDR3 length is 8 residues, termini included. The CDR3 loop reads CASRPGTG.

A few counts support this clone. V is TRBV30 and J is TRBJ1-6, with TRBD1 as a possible D gene (6 bases). The V end was cut by 2 bases, the J end by 3 bases, with 8 bases between. This CDR3 has 14 amino acids. CDR1 and CDR2 from the germline V gene are GTSNPN and SVGIG (reference sequence). The CDR3 region is CAWSSDSYNSPLHF. The CDR3 DNA is TGTGCCTGGAGTTCGGACAGCTATAATTCACCCCTCCACTTT.

This chain joins TRBV11-2 and TRBJ1-2; 7 nucleotides line up with TRBD1. The CDR3 has 13 residues. Germline CDR1 SGHAT, CDR2 FQNNGV. With 1 base clipped from V and 5 bases from J, the junction kept 1 base outside the gene matches. This chain's CDR3 is CASSLAGGYGYTF. The CDR3 DNA follows: TGTGCCAGCAGCTTAGCAGGGGGGTATGGCTACACCTTC.

This clone appeared once. The chain recombines TRBV11-2 with TRBJ2-3, with D perhaps being TRBD1 or TRBD2 (5 bases each). V lost 5 bases, J lost 3 bases, and 12 bases lay in between. CDR1 is SGHAT, CDR2 FQNNGV, per germline. The CDR3 is 14 amino acids. The DNA of the CDR3 is TGTGCCAGCAGCAACCGGGACGGTACAGATACGCAGTATTTT. Protein sequence: CASSNRDGTDTQYF.

The genes are TRBV29-1 and TRBJ1-3, with TRBD1 matching 7 bases. CDR1 and CDR2 from the germline V gene are SQVTM and ANQGSEA. V dropped 3 bases and J dropped 4; count of bases not matched to a gene: 6. CDR3 length equals 14 residues. The CDR3 here is CSVDRTGRGNTIYF. CDR3 nucleotide sequence: TGCAGCGTTGACCGGACAGGACGGGGAAACACCATATATTTT.

The chain joins TRBV28 to TRBJ1-1; D possibly corresponds to TRBD1 (6 bases). The CDR3 covers 17 residues. V gave up 5 bases and J gave up 5 bases, with 24 bases separating them. Germline CDR1 MDHEN, CDR2 SYDVKM. Here the CDR3 reads CASSLLGQGFSRTEAFF. The CDR3 nucleotides read TGTGCCAGCAGTCTCCTGGGGCAGGGGTTTTCTAGAACTGAAGCTTTCTTT.

The V gene is TRBV7-3, the J gene TRBJ2-1, with D hard to call. In germline, CDR1 is SGHTA, CDR2 FQGTGA. The CDR3 extends over 14 amino acids. V lost 5 bases and J 3 bases, leaving 11 bases between the germline ends. The CDR3 loop is CASSLGPRYNEQFF. Written as DNA, the CDR3 is TGTGCCAGCAGCCTCGGCCCCCGCTACAATGAGCAGTTCTTC.

The V gene is TRBV15, the J gene TRBJ2-3; D gene ambiguous. Germline V gene lookup returns CDR1 LNHNV and CDR2 YYDKDF (reference sequence). Trimming left V 1 base short and J 0 bases short, with 2 bases between. CDR3 length: 13 amino acids. CDR3: CATSRVSTDTQYF. As DNA, the CDR3 is TGTGCCACCAGCAGAGTTAGCACAGATACGCAGTATTTT.

The rearrangement joins TRBV28 to TRBJ2-5, with 9 bases matching TRBD2. The V and J ends lost 5 bases and 5 bases, in that order; junction bases with no gene match: 9. CDR1 and CDR2 from the germline V gene are MDHEN and SYDVKM. The CDR3 loop spans 15 amino acids. The CDR3, as DNA: TGTGCCAGCAGTCTAAGGGGTGCGGGAGGGGAGACCCAGTACTTC. It translates to CASSLRGAGGETQYF.

This chain connects TRBV2 to TRBJ2-4; D gene unclear. The CDR3 is 13 amino acids. The germline V gene encodes CDR1 SNHLY and CDR2 FYNNEI. Trimming cost V 4 bases and J 0 bases, with 4 bases left between them. The CDR3 loop reads CASSGGAKNIQYF. CDR3 bases: TGTGCCAGCAGTGGAGGAGCCAAAAACATTCAGTACTTC.

This sequence joins TRBV6-1 and TRBJ1-3; D gene ambiguous. This CDR3 comprises 14 residues. Per the germline V gene, CDR1 is MNHNS and CDR2 is SASEGT. The V and J ends lost 4 bases and 0 bases respectively, with 7 bases between them. The CDR3, as DNA: TGTGCCAGCAGTGTGGGAAGCTCTGGAAACACCATATATTTT. It codes for CASSVGSSGNTIYF.

The V and J genes are TRBV27 and TRBJ2-7; possibly TRBD2 for D (5 bases). Germline V CDR1 and CDR2: MNHEY, SMNVEV (reference sequence). There are 16 residues in the CDR3. Trimming stripped 5 bases from V and 2 bases from J, with 19 bases between. CDR3 residues: CASSPPGSGSPYEQYF. The CDR3 DNA is TGTGCCAGCAGTCCACCGGGTTCGGGGAGTCCCTACGAGCAGTACTTC.

The chain employs TRBV6-5 and TRBJ1-3; D is perhaps TRBD1 (5 bases). Germline-derived CDR1 and CDR2 are MNHEY and SVGAGI. The CDR3 consists of 14 residues. Trimming stripped 3 bases from V and 3 bases from J, with 9 bases between. CDR3 in DNA: TGTGCCAGCAGTTATGGGGGGAGTGGAAACACCATATATTTT. This sequence encodes CASSYGGSGNTIYF.

V is TRBV4-1 and J is TRBJ2-7, with D perhaps TRBD2 (5 bases). The CDR3 consists of 17 residues. The V gene lost 2 bases and the J gene lost 0 bases, with 17 bases spanning the gap. From germline, CDR1 is MGHRA and CDR2 YSYEKL. CDR3 sequence (DNA): TGCGCCAGCAGCCAAACGGTCGGAGGAAGCCGCTCCTACGAGCAGTACTTC. As protein: CASSQTVGGSRSYEQYF.